The 10 T cell receptor beta chains reported below all come from one sample, sequenced in a study of cytomegalovirus exposure and HLA in healthy donors. It was with 60 Vbeta and 13 Jbeta primers that the PCR ran. Data came from immunoSEQ multiplex PCR; TCRdb stores just in-frame clones and leaves some out. This table holds about 72,000 clones. Material: PBMCs. The receptors were gathered from a man in his forties in good health and CMV-seronegative.

V gene TRBV28 combines with J gene TRBJ2-1; 8 bases are a match to TRBD2. Unmatched junction bases numbered 9, after V lost 9 bases and J lost 5 bases. Per the germline V gene, CDR1 is MDHEN and CDR2 is SYDVKM. The CDR3 runs to 14 residues. CDR3 residues: CASNGGGSHNEQFF. In nucleotides, the CDR3 is TGTGCCAGTAACGGGGGGGGAAGTCACAATGAGCAGTTCTTC. The entire variable domain, with the rest obtained from reference TRBV28 and TRBJ2-1, is as follows: DVKVTQSSRYLVKRTGEKVFLECVQDMDHENMFWYRQDPGLGLRLIYFSYDVKMKEKGDIPEGYSVSREKKERFSLILESASTNQTSMYLCASNGGGSHNEQFFGPGTRLTVL.

V gene TRBV11-2 combines with J gene TRBJ2-7; 7 positions agree with TRBD1. This CDR3 has 16 residues. V gave up 5 bases and J gave up 0 bases; unmatched junction bases: 10. In germline, CDR1 is SGHAT, CDR2 FQNNGV. CDR3 protein: CASSPYGTVSSYEQYF. In DNA form, the CDR3 reads TGTGCCAGCAGCCCTTATGGGACAGTAAGCTCCTACGAGCAGTACTTC.

The chain has TRBV11-1 and TRBJ2-5; the D gene is possibly TRBD2 (5 bases). In germline, CDR1 is SGHAT, CDR2 FQDESV (reference sequence). V was pared by 3 bases and J by 1 base, with 12 bases between. The CDR3 is 15 amino acids. Written as DNA, the CDR3 is TGTGCCAGCAGCTTGGGAGAGAAATTCCAAGAGACCCAGTACTTC. Its translation: CASSLGEKFQETQYF.

The chain uses TRBV28 and TRBJ1-5; D gene unclear. This CDR3 has 12 amino acids. The germline V gene has CDR1 MDHEN and CDR2 SYDVKM. Trimming took off 8 bases at V and 1 base at J, with 6 bases between the two ends. CDR3 sequence (DNA): TGTGCCAGCGGGAGGAGCAATCAGCCCCAGCATTTT. This codes for CASGRSNQPQHF.

The V and J genes are TRBV15 and TRBJ2-1; 11 bases are a match to TRBD2. Germline loops: CDR1 LNHNV, CDR2 YYDKDF (reference sequence). Unmatched junction bases numbered 6, after V lost 4 bases and J lost 4 bases. The CDR3 covers 16 residues. CDR3 loop: CATSNLGTSGYNEQFF. The CDR3 DNA is TGTGCCACCAGCAACCTAGGGACTAGCGGATACAATGAGCAGTTCTTC.

The chain links TRBV5-8 to TRBJ1-5; possible D gene TRBD1, 5 bases. This CDR3 is built from 16 residues. Trimming took 4 bases from V and 5 from J, leaving 19 bases between them. Germline CDR1 reads SGHTS; CDR2 reads YDEGEE. The CDR3 loop is CASSPGVVIGDQPQHF. The CDR3 nucleotides read TGTGCCAGCAGCCCGGGGGTGGTGATAGGGGATCAGCCCCAGCATTTT.

J is TRBJ1-2 and V is TRBV9; no firm D call. Trimming removed 3 bases at V and 0 bases at J, with 6 bases between. The CDR3 runs 13 residues. Germline V CDR1 and CDR2: SGDLS, YYNGEE. This CDR3 reads CASSADSNYGYTF. The CDR3, as DNA: TGTGCCAGCAGCGCGGACTCTAACTATGGCTACACCTTC.

The J gene is TRBJ1-6, the V gene TRBV2; 7 nucleotides line up with TRBD1. The V segment lost 6 bases and the J segment 8 bases; nucleotides outside the gene matches: 7. The length of the CDR3 is 14 residues. Germline assignment: CDR1 SNHLY and CDR2 FYNNEI. This CDR3 is CASRGDSGYSPLHF. The CDR3 nucleotides are TGTGCCAGCAGGGGGGACAGCGGGTATTCACCCCTCCACTTT. Full variable domain (missing parts from reference TRBV2 and TRBJ1-6): EPEVTQTPSHQVTQMGQEVILRCVPISNHLYFYWYRQILGQKVEFLVSFYNNEISEKSEIFDDQFSVERPDGSNFTLKIRSTKLEDSAMYFCASRGDSGYSPLHFGNGTRLTVT.

The chain couples TRBV6-1 to TRBJ2-5, with TRBD2 matching 10 bases. The J call may be in error: the DNA end matches TRBJ2-7 better. The germline gives CDR1 MNHNS, CDR2 SASEGT. CDR3 length: 14 residues. The CDR3 DNA follows: TGTGCCAGCAGTGAAAGCGGGGGGGCCGACGAGCAGTACTTC. Its protein is CASSESGGADEQYF.

The gene calls are TRBV2 and TRBJ1-2; TRBD1 matches 9 bases. Germline V gene data show CDR1 as SNHLY and CDR2 as FYNNEI. This CDR3 contains 14 residues. V shed 4 bases, J shed 1 base, and the junction held 1 base outside the gene matches. CDR3 protein: CASSGQGVNYGYTF. CDR3 DNA sequence: TGTGCCAGCAGTGGACAGGGGGTTAACTATGGCTACACCTTC.